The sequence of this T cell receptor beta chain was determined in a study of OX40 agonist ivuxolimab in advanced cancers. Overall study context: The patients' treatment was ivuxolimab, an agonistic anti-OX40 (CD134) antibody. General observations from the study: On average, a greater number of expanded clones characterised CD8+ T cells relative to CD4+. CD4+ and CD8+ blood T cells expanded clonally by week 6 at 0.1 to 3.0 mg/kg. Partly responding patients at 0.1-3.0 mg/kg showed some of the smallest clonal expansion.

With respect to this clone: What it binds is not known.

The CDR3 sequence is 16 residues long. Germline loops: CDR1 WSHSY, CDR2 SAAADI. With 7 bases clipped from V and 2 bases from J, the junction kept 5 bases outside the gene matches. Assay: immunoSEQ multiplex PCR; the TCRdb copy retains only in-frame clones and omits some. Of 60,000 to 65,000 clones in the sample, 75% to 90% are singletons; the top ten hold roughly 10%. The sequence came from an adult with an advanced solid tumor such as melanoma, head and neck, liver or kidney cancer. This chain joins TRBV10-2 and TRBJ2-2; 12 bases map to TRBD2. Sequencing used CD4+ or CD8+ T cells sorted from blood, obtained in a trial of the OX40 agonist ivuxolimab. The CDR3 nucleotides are TGCGCCAGCATAGGACTAGCGGGGTTTAACACCGGGGAGCTGTTTTTT. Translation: CASIGLAGFNTGELFF.